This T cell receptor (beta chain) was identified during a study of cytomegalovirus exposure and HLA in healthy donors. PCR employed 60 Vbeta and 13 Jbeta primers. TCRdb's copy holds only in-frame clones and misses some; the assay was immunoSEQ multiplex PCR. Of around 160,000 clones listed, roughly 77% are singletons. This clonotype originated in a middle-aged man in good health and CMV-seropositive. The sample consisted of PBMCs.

The CDR3 DNA reads TGCGCCAGCAGCCGCCCCGGGACAGGGATTTACGAGCAGTACTTC. Amino acid sequence: CASSRPGTGIYEQYF. The gene calls are TRBV5-1 and TRBJ2-7, with 9 nucleotides matching TRBD1. The CDR3 consists of 15 residues. The germline V gene has CDR1 SGHRS and CDR2 YFSETQ. Unmatched junction bases numbered 9, after V lost 4 bases and J lost 4 bases.